The next 11 T cell receptor beta chains were all read from a single sample in a study of blood T cell repertoires in COVID-19. Sequencing used immunoSEQ multiplex PCR; TCRdb keeps in-frame clones, though not all of them. The sample carries approximately 160,000 clones, approximately 84% recorded once. Sequenced: PBMCs or T cells enriched from blood (not recorded which). The receptors derive from a woman aged 45 to 65 who had recovered from COVID-19.

The V call is TRBV6-1, the J call TRBJ2-1; no clear D. Germline lookup yields CDR1 MNHNS and CDR2 SASEGT. V was cut by 0 bases and J by 16 bases, with 13 bases left in between. CDR3 size: 12 residues. CDR3 region: CASSEAASLIFF. As DNA, the CDR3 is TGTGCCAGCAGTGAAGCGGCTAGTCTGATTTTCTTC.

The J gene is TRBJ1-2, the V gene TRBV30; TRBD1 aligns across 7 bases. The CDR3 has 13 residues. After removal of 1 base from V and 3 bases from J, the junction contained 2 bases not matched to a gene. The germline gives CDR1 GTSNPN, CDR2 SVGIG (reference sequence). The CDR3 spells CAWSGTGYYGYTF. The CDR3 DNA reads TGTGCCTGGAGTGGGACAGGCTACTATGGCTACACCTTC.

This clone was seen only once. The genes are TRBV5-5 and TRBJ1-5; no firm D call. CDR3 length equals 14 residues. Per the germline V gene, CDR1 is SGHKS and CDR2 is YYEKEE (reference sequence). Trimming removed 2 bases from V and 9 bases from J, with 15 bases in between. In DNA form, the CDR3 reads TGTGCCAGCAGCTTTCTTACAGCCGTGGGGCCCCAGCATTTT. Its translation is CASSFLTAVGPQHF.

This chain connects TRBV9 to TRBJ1-6; D ambiguous. This CDR3 is built from 14 residues. Trimming stripped 1 base from V and 7 bases from J, with 9 bases between. Germline V gives CDR1 SGDLS, CDR2 YYNGEE. DNA of the CDR3: TGTGCCAGCAGCGTATTTGGCAACAATTCACCCCTCCACTTT. It is translated as CASSVFGNNSPLHF.

This clone was recorded once. The DNA for the CDR3 is TGTGCCAGCAGTGAACGGCAAGAGACCCAGTACTTC. It specifies CASSERQETQYF. The chain is built from TRBV2 and TRBJ2-5; D is undetermined. V lost 2 bases and J 2 bases, leaving 3 bases between the germline ends. The germline CDR1 and CDR2 sequences are SNHLY and FYNNEI. CDR3 length: 12 residues.

This rearrangement joins TRBV2 to TRBJ2-1, with D unresolved. The CDR3 is 14 residues long. Germline lookup yields CDR1 SNHLY and CDR2 FYNNEI. V dropped 4 bases and J dropped 0 bases, with 7 bases sitting between them. Written as DNA, the CDR3 is TGTGCCAGCAGTGGCCGTAGCTCCTACAATGAGCAGTTCTTC. Its protein is CASSGRSSYNEQFF.

The chain employs TRBV6-5 and TRBJ2-3, with 9 nucleotides matching TRBD2. The CDR3 has 16 residues. Germline CDR1 is MNHEY and CDR2 is SVGAGI. V shed 4 bases and J 1 base; nucleotides not matched to a gene: 6. The CDR3 reads CASSSRAGGGTDTQYF. CDR3 bases: TGTGCCAGCAGTTCAAGAGCGGGAGGAGGCACAGATACGCAGTATTTT.

The CDR3 loop reads CAWSSGRTYEQYF. Here the CDR3 DNA reads TGTGCCTGGAGTAGCGGCAGAACCTACGAGCAGTACTTC. The chain uses TRBV30 and TRBJ2-7, with a possible D match to TRBD2 (5 bases). The germline CDR1 and CDR2 sequences are GTSNPN and SVGIG (reference sequence). The V and J ends lost 2 bases and 2 bases respectively, with 10 bases between them. This CDR3 has 13 residues.

The rearrangement uses TRBV21-1 and TRBJ2-3; TRBD2, the table's D call, was not compared with the DNA. TRBV21-1 is noted as a pseudogene. This CDR3 comprises 10 residues. CDR3 in amino acids: CASPTGTQYF. As DNA, the CDR3 is TGTGCCAGCCCGACGGGTACGCAGTATTTT.

The rearrangement links TRBV5-5 to TRBJ2-1, with 10 nucleotides matching TRBD2. The length of the CDR3 is 16 residues. In germline, CDR1 is SGHKS, CDR2 YYEKEE (reference sequence). The ends lost 4 bases at V and 14 bases at J; junction bases unmatched: 18. The CDR3 nucleotides read TGTGCCAGCAGCCCTCTGGCCGCTAGCGGGAGTCCCCTGGAGTTCTTC. It encodes CASSPLAASGSPLEFF.

The V call is TRBV7-9, the J call TRBJ2-1; D uncertain. Per germline, CDR1 SEHNR and CDR2 FQNEAQ (reference sequence). V was clipped by 1 base and J by 2 bases, with 12 bases between them. The CDR3 is made up of 16 amino acids. CDR3 in DNA: TGTGCCAGCAGCTTAGGCCAAGCTTTCCCCTACAATGAGCAGTTCTTC. Translating gives CASSLGQAFPYNEQFF.